The T cell receptor (beta chain) described here comes from a study of STAT3 mutations in large granular lymphocyte leukemia. Study details: More than half of T-LGLL patients received immunosuppressive therapy. General study results and limits: After therapy, about 35% of the 18 patients switched clonotypes, all new clones STAT3 wild type. Every T-cell large granular lymphocyte leukemia patient had at least one immunodominant TCR beta clonotype.

The CDR3 covers 12 residues. The germline CDR1 and CDR2 sequences are SEHNR and FQNEAQ (reference sequence). Between the trimmed V and J ends, which lost 3 bases and 1 base, there was a span of 3 bases. Remarks on this clone: Its matching antigen is unknown.

The protocol was immunoSEQ multiplex PCR, while the TCRdb copy is restricted to in-frame clones and leaves out a portion. The table includes under 35,000 clones, approximately 83% detected once. This TCR was recovered from a man aged 55 to 69 with T-cell large granular lymphocyte leukemia. Some clones in this sample may be carry-over from other donors' samples. The source material was peripheral blood mononuclear cells. The chain has TRBV7-9 and TRBJ1-2, with D uncertain. DNA of the CDR3: TGTGCCAGCAGCTTCGATAACTATGGCTACACCTTC. As protein: CASSFDNYGYTF.